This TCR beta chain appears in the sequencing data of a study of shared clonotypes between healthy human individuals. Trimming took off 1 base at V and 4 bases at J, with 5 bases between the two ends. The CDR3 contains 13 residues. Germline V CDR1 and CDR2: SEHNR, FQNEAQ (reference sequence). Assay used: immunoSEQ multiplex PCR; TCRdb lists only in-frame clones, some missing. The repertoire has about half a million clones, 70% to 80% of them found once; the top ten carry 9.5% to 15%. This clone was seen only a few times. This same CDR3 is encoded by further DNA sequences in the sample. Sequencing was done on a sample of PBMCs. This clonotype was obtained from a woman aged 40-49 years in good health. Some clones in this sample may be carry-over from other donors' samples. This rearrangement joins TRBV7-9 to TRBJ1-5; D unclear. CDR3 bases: TGTGCCAGCAGCTTAGTGGGTAATCAGCCCCAGCATTTT. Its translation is CASSLVGNQPQHF. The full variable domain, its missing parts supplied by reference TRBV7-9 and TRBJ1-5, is DTGVSQNPRHKITKRGQNVTFRCDPISEHNRLYWYRQTLGQGPEFLTYFQNEAQLEKSRLLSDRFSAERPKGSFSTLEIQRTEQGDSAMYLCASSLVGNQPQHFGDGTRLSIL.